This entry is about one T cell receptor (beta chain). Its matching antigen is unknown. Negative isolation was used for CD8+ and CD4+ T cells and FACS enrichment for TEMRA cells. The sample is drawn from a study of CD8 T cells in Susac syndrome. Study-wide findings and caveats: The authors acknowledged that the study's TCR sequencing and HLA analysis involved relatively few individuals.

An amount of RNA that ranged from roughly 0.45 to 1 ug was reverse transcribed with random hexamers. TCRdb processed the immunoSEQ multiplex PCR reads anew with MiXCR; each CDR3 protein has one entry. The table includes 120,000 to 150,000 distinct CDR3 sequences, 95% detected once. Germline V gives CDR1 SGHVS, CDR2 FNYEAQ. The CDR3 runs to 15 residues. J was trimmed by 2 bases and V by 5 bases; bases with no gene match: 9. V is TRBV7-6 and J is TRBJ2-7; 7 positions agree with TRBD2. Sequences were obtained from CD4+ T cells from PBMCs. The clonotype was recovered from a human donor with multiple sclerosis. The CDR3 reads CASSREASGPYEQYF. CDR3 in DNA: TGTGCCAGCAGCCGAGAGGCTAGCGGTCCCTACGAGCAGTACTTC. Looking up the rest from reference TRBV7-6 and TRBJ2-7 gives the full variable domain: GAGVSQSPRYKVTKRGQDVALRCDPISGHVSLYWYRQALGQGPEFLTYFNYEAQQDKSGLPNDRFSAERPEGSISTLTIQRTEQRDSAMYRCASSREASGPYEQYFGPGTRLTVT.